This paragraph covers one T cell receptor beta chain sequence. Clones were sequenced by immunoSEQ multiplex PCR, and TCRdb holds only the in-frame ones, with some missing. The sample lists 500,000 to 550,000 clones, approximately 78% occurring once. This specimen belongs to a study of shared T cell receptors in the human thymus. J was trimmed by 0 bases and V by 1 base; bases with no gene match: 11. Germline assignment: CDR1 LGHNT and CDR2 FRNRAP. The CDR3 sequence is 20 residues long. These data were likewise used in another study, on human thymus T cells.

The genes are TRBV12-5 and TRBJ2-6, with 8 positions matching TRBD1. Sequences were obtained from thymocytes. This clonotype was obtained from a boy under three years old with a congenital heart defect. This CDR3 is CASGLGTTGVAFSGANVLTF. The CDR3 nucleotides read TGTGCTAGTGGTTTGGGGACGACAGGGGTGGCCTTCTCTGGGGCCAACGTCCTGACTTTC.